These T cell receptor beta chains were read from a single sample in a study of human T cells and chemical hapten exposure. Each CDR3 protein is one row after TCRdb ran MiXCR on the RACE reads. The sample shows about 97,000 distinct CDR3 sequences, roughly a quarter of them seen only once. The material was whole blood, obtained in connection with sensitization to the hapten diphenylcyclopropenone (DPC). These receptors all stem from a middle-aged man with alopecia areata. Some clones in this sample may be carry-over from other donors' samples. CDR3s include the opening cysteine and the closing phenylalanine or tryptophan. D genes are given only for firm matches. A row's size may be missing; if present it is once, few, many or a size class.

d_gene,j_gene,abundance,v_gene,CDR3aa,CDR3nt
-,TRBJ2-1,-,TRBV5-1,CASSAAGEQFF,TGCGCCAGCAGCGCGGCAGGGGAGCAGTTCTTC
-,TRBJ1-4,-,TRBV7-9,CASSPLEGEKLFF,TGTGCCAGCAGCCCCCTGGAGGGTGAAAAACTGTTTTTT
-,TRBJ1-3,-,TRBV9,CASSVSSSGLSGNTIYF,TGTGCCAGCAGCGTATCTTCGAGCGGACTCTCTGGAAACACCATATATTTT
-,TRBJ2-7,once,TRBV7-2,CASSLAAAREQYF,TGTGCCAGCAGCCTAGCTGCTGCCCGCGAGCAGTACTTC
-,TRBJ1-3,-,TRBV3-1,CASSQERLTGNTIYF,TGTGCCAGCAGCCAAGAAAGGCTGACCGGAAACACCATATATTTT
-,TRBJ2-5,-,TRBV20-1,CSAFRPAGASRETQYF,TGCAGTGCTTTCAGGCCCGCGGGGGCCAGCCGAGAGACCCAGTACTTC
TRBD2,TRBJ2-7,-,TRBV7-9,CASSSGGRPQKAGGPYEQYF,TGTGCCAGCAGCTCTGGGGGACGCCCGCAGAAAGCGGGAGGGCCCTACGAGCAGTACTTC
TRBD2,TRBJ2-7,-,TRBV6-5,CASSPSGSGYEQYF,TGTGCCAGCAGTCCTAGCGGGAGTGGGTACGAGCAGTACTTC
TRBD2,TRBJ2-5,few,TRBV18,CASSRRTSGNERGETQYF,TGTGCCAGCTCACGTCGGACTAGCGGGAATGAGAGGGGAGAGACCCAGTACTTC
-,TRBJ1-2,-,TRBV3-1,CASSQVGDMFLAF,TGTGCCAGCAGCCAAGTCGGGGATATGTTCCTCGCCTTC
-,TRBJ1-5,-,TRBV6-1,CASSESGQQNQPQHF,TGTGCCAGCAGTGAATCGGGCCAGCAAAATCAGCCCCAGCATTTT
-,TRBJ1-3,-,TRBV28,CASSFGRPSSGNTIYF,TGTGCCAGCAGTTTCGGACGGCCAAGCTCTGGAAACACCATATATTTT
-,TRBJ1-3,few,TRBV10-2,CASSERGEVGNTIYF,TGCGCCAGCAGTGAAAGAGGGGAAGTTGGAAACACCATATATTTT
TRBD2,TRBJ2-1,-,TRBV2,CASSETSGRWGEQFF,TGTGCCAGCAGTGAGACTAGCGGGAGGTGGGGTGAGCAGTTCTTC
-,TRBJ1-6,-,TRBV6-1,CASSTSYNSPLHF,TGTGCCAGTTCCACGTCCTATAATTCACCCCTCCACTTT
TRBD2,TRBJ2-1,-,TRBV27,CASRPFSGASYNEQFF,TGTGCCAGCAGACCCTTTAGCGGGGCCTCCTACAATGAGCAGTTCTTC
-,TRBJ2-1,-,TRBV3-1,CASSQFLVDEQFF,TGTGCCAGCAGCCAATTTTTGGTCGATGAGCAGTTCTTC
TRBD1,TRBJ1-5,-,TRBV27,CASRGQGARRQPQHF,TGTGCCAGCAGGGGACAGGGGGCGCGCAGGCAGCCCCAGCATTTT
-,TRBJ2-7,few,TRBV7-9,CASSAAVYSYEQYF,TGTGCCAGCAGCGCAGCGGTATACTCCTACGAGCAGTACTTC
TRBD1,TRBJ1-6,once,TRBV5-1,CASSRGGQGNNSPLHF,TGCGCCAGCAGCCGTGGAGGACAGGGAAATAATTCACCCCTCCACTTT
-,TRBJ2-5,-,TRBV12-3/TRBV12-4,CASSWKETQYF,TGTGCCAGCAGTTGGAAAGAGACCCAGTACTTC
TRBD2,TRBJ2-3,few,TRBV27,CASSRLASTDTQYF,TGTGCCAGCAGTCGACTAGCAAGCACAGATACGCAGTATTTT
TRBD2,TRBJ2-6,few,TRBV6-6,CASTRSGGPGANVLTF,TGTGCCAGCACGAGGAGCGGGGGGCCTGGGGCCAACGTCCTGACTTTC
-,TRBJ1-5,-,TRBV7-2,CASSLAGEQPQHF,TGTGCCAGCAGCTTAGCAGGGGAACAGCCCCAGCATTTT
-,TRBJ1-1,-,TRBV5-5,CASSSPDRNTEAFF,TGTGCCAGCAGCTCGCCGGACAGGAACACTGAAGCTTTCTTT
-,TRBJ2-7,-,TRBV20-1,CSAPSIQGNYEQYF,TGCAGTGCTCCCTCGATACAGGGTAACTACGAGCAGTACTTC
-,TRBJ1-4,-,TRBV5-1,CASSSTGIEKLFF,TGCGCCAGCAGCTCTACAGGGATAGAAAAACTGTTTTTT
TRBD2,TRBJ2-5,few,TRBV30,CAWRGLAPYQETQYF,TGTGCCTGGAGAGGACTAGCGCCGTACCAAGAGACCCAGTACTTC
TRBD1,TRBJ2-3,few,TRBV7-9,CAGAGGPGGDTQYF,TGTGCAGGGGCCGGCGGCCCAGGGGGAGATACGCAGTATTTT
TRBD2,TRBJ2-3,-,TRBV20-1,CSAPGTSGRAKDTQYF,TGCAGTGCACCCGGGACTAGCGGGAGGGCAAAGGATACGCAGTATTTT
-,TRBJ2-3,many,TRBV6-2/TRBV6-3,CASRPRDNTQYF,TGTGCCAGCAGACCACGGGACAATACGCAGTATTTT
-,TRBJ1-1,few,TRBV15,CATSNPAGEVTEAFF,TGTGCCACCAGCAACCCGGCAGGGGAGGTCACTGAAGCTTTCTTT
-,TRBJ1-5,few,TRBV19,CASSTLTLGNQPQHF,TGTGCCAGTAGTACGTTGACCCTTGGCAATCAGCCCCAGCATTTT
-,TRBJ2-1,-,TRBV20-1,CSATVGNEQFF,TGCAGTGCCACGGTGGGCAATGAGCAGTTCTTC
-,TRBJ2-7,few,TRBV28,CASSFGGANFYEQYF,TGTGCCAGCAGTTTCGGGGGCGCAAACTTCTACGAGCAGTACTTC
TRBD2,TRBJ2-1,few,TRBV4-1,CASSQVLAGGYNEQFF,TGCGCCAGCAGCCAGGTACTAGCGGGAGGATACAATGAGCAGTTCTTC
TRBD2,TRBJ2-1,-,TRBV20-1,CSARDLTSGTFDEQFF,TGCAGTGCTAGAGATTTGACTAGCGGGACGTTCGATGAGCAGTTCTTC
-,TRBJ2-7,-,TRBV4-3,CASSPQGPSYEQYF,TGCGCCAGCAGCCCACAGGGTCCCTCCTACGAGCAGTACTTC
-,TRBJ1-2,-,TRBV12-3/TRBV12-4,CASSCSGSYTF,TGTGCCAGCAGTTGCAGTGGCAGCTACACCTTC
-,TRBJ1-5,few,TRBV12-3/TRBV12-4,CASSPSGPTNQPQHF,TGTGCCAGTTCTCCCTCTGGGCCTACAAATCAGCCCCAGCATTTT
-,TRBJ2-1,-,TRBV7-8,CASSRKTGSGDNEQFF,TGTGCCAGCAGTCGTAAAACAGGGTCGGGGGACAATGAGCAGTTCTTC
TRBD1,TRBJ2-2,few,TRBV28,CASSTGGKKELFF,TGTGCCAGCAGCACAGGGGGCAAAAAGGAGCTGTTTTTT
TRBD2,TRBJ2-1,few,TRBV7-8,CASSFGTSANNEQFF,TGTGCCAGCAGCTTTGGGACTAGCGCCAACAATGAGCAGTTCTTC
TRBD2,TRBJ2-5,-,TRBV9,CASSTQAGGETQYF,TGTGCCAGCAGCACCCAAGCGGGAGGAGAGACCCAGTACTTC
-,TRBJ1-2,few,TRBV6-5,CASRRDRVAGYTF,TGTGCCAGCAGGCGGGACCGCGTAGCTGGCTACACCTTC
-,TRBJ2-7,few,TRBV24-1,CATSDGLATGHEQYF,TGTGCCACCAGTGATGGTCTTGCGACGGGCCACGAGCAGTACTTC
TRBD1,TRBJ1-1,-,TRBV18,CASSPNTGGTEAFF,TGTGCCAGCTCACCGAATACAGGGGGCACTGAAGCTTTCTTT
TRBD2,TRBJ2-3,few,TRBV6-6,CASSSRTSGRHTQYF,TGTGCCAGCAGTTCGAGGACTAGCGGGAGGCATACGCAGTATTTT
-,TRBJ2-3,few,TRBV5-6,CASSFTGSHTDTQYF,TGTGCCAGCAGCTTTACCGGGTCCCACACAGATACGCAGTATTTT
-,TRBJ2-5,-,TRBV15,CATSRDPTSKETQYF,TGTGCCACCAGCAGAGATCCAACTAGTAAAGAGACCCAGTACTTC
-,TRBJ1-5,few,TRBV25-1,CASRVGNQPQHF,TGTGCCAGCAGGGTTGGTAATCAGCCCCAGCATTTT
-,TRBJ1-1,-,TRBV4-2,CASSQDGGRDLDTEAFF,TGTGCCAGCAGCCAAGATGGGGGCAGGGACCTCGACACTGAAGCTTTCTTT
TRBD2,TRBJ2-3,-,TRBV6-6,CASSYYSSGSVTDTQYF,TGTGCCAGCAGTTACTACTCCAGCGGGAGTGTCACAGATACGCAGTATTTT
-,TRBJ2-1,few,TRBV6-2/TRBV6-3,CASSYVLNGTHSYNEQFF,TGTGCCAGCAGTTACGTGTTAAACGGGACTCATTCCTACAATGAGCAGTTCTTC
-,TRBJ2-5,-,TRBV20-1,CSARDLTGPGLNQETQYF,TGCAGTGCTAGAGATCTTACCGGACCGGGGTTAAATCAAGAGACCCAGTACTTC
-,TRBJ1-1,-,TRBV28,CASSLTGLVTEAFF,TGTGCCAGCAGTTTAACAGGGTTGGTCACTGAAGCTTTCTTT
-,TRBJ1-5,few,TRBV12-3/TRBV12-4,CASSLGGQGVSPQHF,TGTGCCAGCAGTTTAGGGGGCCAGGGTGTTTCGCCCCAGCATTTT
-,TRBJ1-5,-,TRBV27,CASKAGASNQPQHF,TGTGCCAGCAAGGCGGGGGCTAGCAATCAGCCCCAGCATTTT